The text below deals with one TCR beta chain. Its antigen is not known. A second about 6 to 12 cycle PCR used barcoded and J-beta primers. TCRdb ran MiXCR on the 5' RACE reads and lists one entry per CDR3 protein. The profile covers fewer than 900,000 distinct CDR3 sequences, with roughly 45% appearing a single time and less than 25% taken by the ten largest. This sample is drawn from a study of blood T cells in healthy people across ages. Regarding the study as a whole: Getting older went along with TCR beta diversity per million T cells dropping roughly linearly. Long-lived donors carried more naive CD4+ cells and greater diversity than aged donors.

Donors gave 8.5 to 10 milliliters of peripheral blood apiece. The authors extracted at least 5.5 micrograms of total RNA per sample. This CDR3 is built from 16 residues. J is TRBJ2-3 and V is TRBV21-1; no DNA check was done on the table's D call, TRBD1. TRBV21-1 counts as a pseudogene. This clonotype was sampled from a woman aged 55-69 years in good health. Sequencing used blood. The CDR3 bases are TGTGCCAGCAGCAAAGAAAGGCCCCCGGAGACAGATACGCAGTATTTT. Its translation: CASSKERPPETDTQYF.